This T cell receptor (beta chain) was retrieved from a study of CD8+ T cells in alopecia areata. About the research overall: The drug, oral tofacitinib, was given to treated patients at 5 to 10 mg twice daily.

Study-level points and caveats: Among the cells sequenced in scalp samples are also the resident alphabeta T cells of normal skin. Lesional scalp, especially alopecia totalis/universalis, showed higher clonality than normal scalp.

V shed 6 bases, J shed 1 base, and the junction held 6 bases outside the gene matches. CDR3 length: 15 amino acids. The germline V gene encodes CDR1 MNHEY and CDR2 SMNVEV (reference sequence). As to this clone: Its antigen is not known.

Sequencing templates came from extracted RNA that was reverse transcribed into cDNA. TCRdb keeps only in-frame clones here, not all; method: immunoSEQ multiplex PCR. This table has under 250,000 clones, about 53% appearing once. V gene TRBV27 combines with J gene TRBJ1-3, with 7 positions matching TRBD1. The clonotype comes from a human donor with alopecia areata. Material: CD4+ T cells sorted from blood, obtained at week 0. CDR3 region: CASRRQGSSGNTIYF. The CDR3 DNA follows: TGTGCCAGCAGAAGACAGGGTAGTTCTGGAAACACCATATATTTT.